The present TCR beta chain was sequenced within a study of blood T cells in healthy people across ages (dated by TCRdb to about 2015). General notes on the study: In model experiments, roughly one uniquely barcoded TCR beta cDNA molecule per two T cells was captured by template switching. Using deep sequencing normalized with unique cDNA molecular identifiers, the study measured how TCR beta repertoire diversity changes with age. The donors were split into four age groups: young (average approximately 16 years), middle-aged (39), aged (over 55) and long-lived (over 80). Donors of different ages were randomly distributed across sequencing lanes to avoid experimental bias. For two donors (one aged 18 to 30 and one aged 80 or older), the study analyzed two additional independent replicas of 1 million unique cDNA reads from the same blood draw. Findings and caveats that apply to the study as a whole: A strong correlation was found between observed TCR beta diversity and the percentage of naive T cells measured by flow cytometry. Observed TCR beta diversity per million T cells fell roughly linearly with age, and a significant reduction was already apparent by age around 39. Because the CMV infection status of the donors was unknown, age-related changes in expanded clonotypes may potentially have been confounded. Estimates of total diversity from one million sequenced T cells were regarded as lower bounds and underestimates. Compared with the aged group, the long-lived group had more naive CD4+ T cells, fewer expanded clones and increased TCR diversity, a pattern suggesting age selection. Since profiling was done on bulk unsorted PBMCs, naive and antigen-experienced compartments could not be conclusively compared.

The library was built by means of 5' RACE. TCRdb records Illumina HiSeq 2500 as the sequencer. A second roughly 7 to 12 cycle PCR used a sample-barcoded 5' primer and a J-beta primer mix. A unique molecular identifier was introduced onto each TCR beta cDNA molecule by a template-switch 5' adaptor carrying 12 random nucleotides. At least 2.5 million CDR3-containing paired-end reads were obtained from each sample. All of the RNA was converted into first-strand cDNA using the Mint cDNA synthesis kit, with a TRBC-specific oligonucleotide serving as the primer. After uracil-DNA glycosylase treatment, a first 18-cycle PCR used universal primers M1SS and BC2_uni_R on all cDNA. Processing in the source paper ran as follows. Each sample was normalized by randomly selecting 1 million high-quality reads, each carrying a distinct molecular identifier. Instead of being binned into consensus sequences, reads with shared molecular identifiers were discarded. CDR3 identification, clonotype clustering and error correction used MiTCR with a Q25 quality threshold and the strictest error-elimination algorithm. A nonparametric unseen species model with Euler transformation was used to estimate lower-bound total TCR beta diversity. TCRdb cleaned the public reads at Q25 with fastp, built clones with MiXCR and kept in-frame beta chains. Here each entry gathers all rows of one CDR3 protein and keeps the most common genes and DNA. V and J calls and clone size were set by TCRdb, not the authors. This sample has about 940,000 distinct CDR3 sequences in its table, and about 44% of those were observed once. About an eighth of the sample comes from the top ten.

Donors were a few dozen systemically healthy Caucasian individuals from Russia aged roughly 6 to 100 years. Each donor gave 8 to 10 milliliters of peripheral blood, collected into EDTA-treated Vacutainer tubes. Ficoll-Paque density-gradient centrifugation was used to isolate PBMCs, with at least 7 million per sample. Trizol reagent was used to extract total RNA from PBMCs, with at least 5.5 micrograms per sample. For every donor, flow cytometry on a PBMC aliquot measured the percentage of naive CD45RAhigh/CD27high T cells. About this clonotype itself: The clone's antigen remains unknown. No much larger clonotype is one base removed from it; base qualities were not supplied.

Looking up the germline V gene yields CDR1 SGHVS and CDR2 FNYEAQ. Trimming takes 0 bases from V and 8 bases from J, and the germline ends sit 13 bases apart. From the cysteine through the phenylalanine, the CDR3 covers 14 amino acids. The sequence is cut down to CDR3 DNA, 42 bases in frame from base 1. Sequences were obtained from blood. The chain is encoded by TRBV7-6 joined to TRBJ1-2, and TRBD1 may be the D gene, going by 6 matching bases. This sequence originates from a man between 25 and 39 years old in good health. The sequenced DNA is TGTGCCAGCAGCTTAGCGAGACAGGAAGGCGGCTACACCTTC. Its product reads: CASSLARQEGGYTF.